This T cell receptor beta chain was recorded in a study of response to subunit inactivated influenza vaccine. Broader study findings: Each seasonal influenza vaccination recruits few new T cells, the authors suggested.

A remark on this clonotype: Its specificity is not known.

TCRdb processed the RT-PCR reads anew with MiXCR; each CDR3 protein has one entry. The sample holds approximately 520,000 distinct CDR3 sequences, over 25% seen once. Sequenced here: CD4+ T cells sorted from PBMCs, sampled more than 4 days after vaccination. The TCR was taken from a man aged 45-60 years who received an inactivated influenza vaccine.

The CDR3 sequence: CASSYMKGQRGWETQYF. DNA of the CDR3: TGTGCCAGCAGCTATATGAAAGGACAGAGGGGTTGGGAGACCCAGTACTTC. The rearrangement joins TRBV5-4 to TRBJ2-5, with D possibly TRBD1 on 6 matching bases. There are 17 residues in the CDR3. The germline CDR1 and CDR2 sequences are SGHNT and YYREEE (reference sequence). Trimming removed 3 bases at V and 5 bases at J, with 23 bases between. Complete variable domain (other parts from reference TRBV5-4 and TRBJ2-5): ETGVTQSPTHLIKTRGQQVTLRCSSQSGHNTVSWYQQALGQGPQFIFQYYREEENGRGNFPPRFSGLQFPNYSSELNVNALELDDSALYLCASSYMKGQRGWETQYFGPGTRLLVL.